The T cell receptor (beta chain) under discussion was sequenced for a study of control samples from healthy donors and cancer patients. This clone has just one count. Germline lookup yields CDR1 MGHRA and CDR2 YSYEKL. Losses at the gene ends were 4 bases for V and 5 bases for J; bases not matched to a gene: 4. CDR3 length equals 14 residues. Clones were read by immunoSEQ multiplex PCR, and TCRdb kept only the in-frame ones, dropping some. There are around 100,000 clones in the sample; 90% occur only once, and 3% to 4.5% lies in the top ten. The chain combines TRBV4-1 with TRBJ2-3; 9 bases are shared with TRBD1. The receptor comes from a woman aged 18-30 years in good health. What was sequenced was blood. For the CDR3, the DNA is TGCGCCAGCAGCCCACGGACAGGGGAAGATACGCAGTATTTT. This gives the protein CASSPRTGEDTQYF.